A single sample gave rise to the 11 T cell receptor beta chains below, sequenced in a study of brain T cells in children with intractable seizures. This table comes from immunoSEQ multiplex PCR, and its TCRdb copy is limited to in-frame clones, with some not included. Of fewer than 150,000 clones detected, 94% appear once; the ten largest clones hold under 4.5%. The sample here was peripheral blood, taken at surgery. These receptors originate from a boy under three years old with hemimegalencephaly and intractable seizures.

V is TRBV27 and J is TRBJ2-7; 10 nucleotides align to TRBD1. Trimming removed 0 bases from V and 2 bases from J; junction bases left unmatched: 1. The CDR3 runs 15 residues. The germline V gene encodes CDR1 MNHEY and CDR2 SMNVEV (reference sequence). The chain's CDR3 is CASSLSTGGPYEQYF. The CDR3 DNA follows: TGTGCCAGCAGTTTATCGACAGGGGGCCCCTACGAGCAGTACTTC.

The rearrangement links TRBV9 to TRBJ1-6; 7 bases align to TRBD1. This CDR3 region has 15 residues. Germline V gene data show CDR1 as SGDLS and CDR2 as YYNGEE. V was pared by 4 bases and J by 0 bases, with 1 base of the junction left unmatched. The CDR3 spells CASSRDSSYNSPLHF. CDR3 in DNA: TGTGCCAGCAGCCGGGACAGCTCCTATAATTCACCCCTCCACTTT.

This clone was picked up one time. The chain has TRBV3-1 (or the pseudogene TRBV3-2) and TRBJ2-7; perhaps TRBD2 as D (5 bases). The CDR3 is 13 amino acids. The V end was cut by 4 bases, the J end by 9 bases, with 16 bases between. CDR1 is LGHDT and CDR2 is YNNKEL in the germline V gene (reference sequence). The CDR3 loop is CASSRWMGEGQYF. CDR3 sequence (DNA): TGTGCCAGCAGCCGCTGGATGGGAGAGGGGCAGTACTTC.

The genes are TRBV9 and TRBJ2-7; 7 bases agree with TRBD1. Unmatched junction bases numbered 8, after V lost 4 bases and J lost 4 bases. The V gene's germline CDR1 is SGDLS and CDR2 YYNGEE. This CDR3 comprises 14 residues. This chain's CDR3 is CASSTGQAQYEQYF. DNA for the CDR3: TGTGCCAGCAGCACCGGACAGGCTCAATACGAGCAGTACTTC.

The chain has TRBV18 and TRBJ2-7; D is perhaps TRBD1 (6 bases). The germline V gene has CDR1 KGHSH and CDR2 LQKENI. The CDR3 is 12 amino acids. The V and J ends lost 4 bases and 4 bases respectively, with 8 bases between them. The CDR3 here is CASSLQGYEQYF. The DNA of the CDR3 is TGTGCCAGCTCACTACAGGGATACGAGCAGTACTTC. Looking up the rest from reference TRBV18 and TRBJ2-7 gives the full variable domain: NAGVMQNPRHLVRRRGQEARLRCSPMKGHSHVYWYRQLPEEGLKFMVYLQKENIIDESGMPKERFSAEFPKEGPSILRIQQVVRGDSAAYFCASSLQGYEQYFGPGTRLTVT.

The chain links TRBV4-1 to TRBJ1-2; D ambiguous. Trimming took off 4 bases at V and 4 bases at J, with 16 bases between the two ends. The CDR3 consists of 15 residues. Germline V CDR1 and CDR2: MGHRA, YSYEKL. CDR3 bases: TGCGCCAGCAGCCCAGCTACGGGCAGCCCCTATGGCTACACCTTC. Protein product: CASSPATGSPYGYTF.

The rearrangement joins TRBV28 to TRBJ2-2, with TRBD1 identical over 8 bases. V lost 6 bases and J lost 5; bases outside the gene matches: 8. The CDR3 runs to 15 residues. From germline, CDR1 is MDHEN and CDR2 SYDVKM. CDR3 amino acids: CASRQTGQGTGELFF. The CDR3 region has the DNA TGTGCCAGCAGGCAAACCGGACAGGGTACCGGGGAGCTGTTTTTT.

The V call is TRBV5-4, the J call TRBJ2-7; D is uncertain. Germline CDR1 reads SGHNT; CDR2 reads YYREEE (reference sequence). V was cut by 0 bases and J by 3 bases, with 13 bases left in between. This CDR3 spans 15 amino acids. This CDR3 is CASSLGSGNHYEQYF. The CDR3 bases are TGTGCCAGCAGCTTGGGCTCGGGTAACCACTACGAGCAGTACTTC.

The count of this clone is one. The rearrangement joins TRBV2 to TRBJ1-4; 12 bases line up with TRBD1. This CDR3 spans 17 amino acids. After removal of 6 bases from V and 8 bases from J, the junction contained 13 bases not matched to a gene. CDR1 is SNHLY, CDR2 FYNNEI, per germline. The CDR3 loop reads CASSRDRGRVGREKLFF. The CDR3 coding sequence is TGTGCCAGCAGCAGGGACAGGGGGCGAGTTGGAAGAGAAAAACTGTTTTTT.

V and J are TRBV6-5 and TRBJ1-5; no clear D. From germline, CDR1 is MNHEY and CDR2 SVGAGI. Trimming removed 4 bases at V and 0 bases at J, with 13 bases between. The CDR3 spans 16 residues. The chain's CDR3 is CASSSGSLYSNQPQHF. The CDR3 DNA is TGTGCCAGCAGTTCTGGCAGTCTCTATAGCAATCAGCCCCAGCATTTT.

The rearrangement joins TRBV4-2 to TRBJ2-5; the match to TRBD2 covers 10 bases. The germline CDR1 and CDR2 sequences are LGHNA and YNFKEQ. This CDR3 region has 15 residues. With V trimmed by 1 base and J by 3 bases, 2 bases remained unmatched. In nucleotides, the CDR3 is TGTGCCAGCAGCCAAGTTGGGACTAGCGAAGAGACCCAGTACTTC. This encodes CASSQVGTSEETQYF.